Below are 26 T cell receptor beta chains sequenced from a single sample in a study of blood T cells in healthy people across ages. A second PCR, run for roughly 7 to 12 cycles, used a sample-barcoded 5' primer plus a J-beta primer mix. Via MiXCR, TCRdb re-called the 5' RACE reads, giving one row per CDR3 protein. Of around 710,000 distinct CDR3 sequences listed, roughly 44% were seen once; the top ten hold more than 20%. The material sequenced was blood. The receptors originated from a woman in her fifties or sixties in good health.

A note on this clonotype: Sequence at one end of the junction differs from germline and may be a read error. This rearrangement joins TRBV20-1 to TRBJ1-1; unclear D gene. CDR3 size: 14 residues. CDR1 DFQATT and CDR2 SNEGSKA come from the germline V gene (reference sequence). The CDR3 DNA reads TGCAGTGCTAGAGATGCCAGGATGAACACAGAAGCTTTCTTT. Protein product: CSARDARMNTEAFF.

On this clonotype: A junction end diverges from the germline sequence, so it may reflect a read error. The chain carries TRBV5-1 and TRBJ2-1; D is possibly TRBD1 (6 bases). Per germline, CDR1 SGHRS and CDR2 YFSETQ. This CDR3 is 16 amino acids long. CDR3 protein: CASSLAAGEVYNEQNF. The CDR3 DNA reads as TGCGCCAGCAGCTTGGCGGCAGGGGAAGTCTACAATGAGCAGAACTTC.

Of note for this clonotype: A much bigger clone sits one base away, suggesting this may be a read error. The CDR3 bases are TGCAGCGTTGAGTGGCGACACAATGAGCGGTTCTTC. Encoded protein: CSVEWRHNERFF. The chain uses TRBV29-1 and TRBJ2-1; no definite D call. The CDR3 has 12 residues. Germline loops: CDR1 SQVTM, CDR2 ANQGSEA.

V usage is TRBV5-1 and J usage is TRBJ2-5, with a weak D call TRBD1 (6 bases). The V gene's germline CDR1 is SGHRS and CDR2 YFSETQ. CDR3 length: 13 amino acids. Trimming left V 4 bases short and J 4 bases short, with 11 bases between. Here the CDR3 reads CASSKQGSETQYF. The CDR3 coding sequence is TGCGCCAGCAGCAAACAGGGTTCAGAGACCCAGTACTTC.

There are a few counts of this clonotype. A read error is possible here, since a much larger clone lies one base away. The rearrangement links TRBV6-5 to TRBJ2-1; the match to TRBD2 covers 7 bases. Per germline, CDR1 MNHEY and CDR2 SVGAGI. CDR3 length: 13 residues. With V trimmed by 6 bases and J by 10 bases, 9 bases remained unmatched. CDR3 loop: CASRRWRESEQFF. Written as DNA, the CDR3 is TGTGCCAGCAGGCGTTGGCGGGAGAGCGAGCAGTTCTTC.

The chain recombines TRBV10-1 with TRBJ2-1; D remains unclear. Per the germline V gene, CDR1 is WNHNN and CDR2 is SYGVQD (reference sequence). The germline V and J ends were trimmed by 3 bases and 10 bases, with 10 bases remaining between them. The CDR3 contains 12 residues. CDR3 DNA: TGCGCCAGCAGTGACGGGCCCGGAGAGCAGTTCTTC. Residues: CASSDGPGEQFF.

The chain links TRBV12-3 or TRBV12-4 to TRBJ2-1; D may be TRBD1 (5 bases). This CDR3 is 14 amino acids long. V lost 2 bases, J lost 5 bases, and 10 bases lay in between. The DNA for the CDR3 is TGTGCCAGCAGTTTACCCCAGGGAAACAATGAGCAGTTCTTC. Protein sequence: CASSLPQGNNEQFF.

V usage is TRBV6-2 or TRBV6-3 and J usage is TRBJ2-7; 10 nucleotides agree with TRBD1. The germline V gene encodes CDR1 MNHEY and CDR2 SVGEGT. The V gene end was trimmed by 4 bases and the J gene end by 7 bases; junction bases not matched to a gene: 13. This CDR3 comprises 16 residues. The CDR3: CASSSRWDRGAGEQYF. The CDR3 DNA reads TGTGCCAGCAGTTCCCGGTGGGACAGGGGAGCGGGGGAGCAGTACTTC.

Only a few counts were recorded for this clonotype. The chain recombines TRBV14 with TRBJ2-7, with D possibly TRBD2 on 5 matching bases. The germline V gene encodes CDR1 SGHDN and CDR2 FVKESK. The CDR3 runs to 14 residues. The germline V and J ends were trimmed by 0 bases and 4 bases, with 10 bases remaining between them. The CDR3 sequence: CASSQEPRGYEQYF. For the CDR3, the DNA is TGTGCCAGCAGCCAAGAACCCCGGGGATACGAGCAGTACTTC.

The chain joins TRBV7-6 to TRBJ2-5; 7 nucleotides match TRBD1. Trimming cost V 1 base and J 1 base; bases outside gene matches: 9. The CDR3 consists of 17 residues. Germline-derived CDR1 and CDR2 are SGHVS and FNYEAQ. The CDR3 DNA reads TGTGCCAGCAGCTTAGAGAACAGGGGCTGGGGCCAAGAGACCCAGTACTTC. It codes for CASSLENRGWGQETQYF.

The gene calls are TRBV30 and TRBJ2-7; a possible D gene is TRBD1 (5 bases). In germline, CDR1 is GTSNPN, CDR2 SVGIG (reference sequence). The CDR3 has 12 amino acids. V was trimmed by 2 bases and J by 2 bases, leaving 7 bases between them. The CDR3 DNA reads TGTGCCTGGAGTAGACAGCCCTACGAGCAGTACTTC. This encodes CAWSRQPYEQYF.

The gene calls are TRBV6-6 and TRBJ2-1; D gene uncertain. The CDR3 runs 13 residues. V lost 6 bases and J lost 4, with 10 bases in between. Per the germline V gene, CDR1 is MNHNY and CDR2 is SVGAGI (reference sequence). The CDR3 region is CASRFQSYNEQFF. In DNA form, the CDR3 reads TGTGCCAGCAGATTCCAGTCTTACAATGAGCAGTTCTTC.

CDR3 in DNA: TGCAGCGTCGGGGACAGGAAAGGTGAAAAACTGTTTTTT. This translates into CSVGDRKGEKLFF. The gene calls are TRBV29-1 and TRBJ1-4; 8 bases are a match to TRBD1. V gave up 6 bases and J gave up 7 bases; unmatched junction bases: 7. CDR3 length: 13 amino acids. Per the germline V gene, CDR1 is SQVTM and CDR2 is ANQGSEA.

Details on this clonotype: One base away lies a much larger clone, so this may be a sequencing read error. The rearrangement uses TRBV27 and TRBJ2-7, with D possibly matching TRBD2 (6 bases). CDR3 length: 14 residues. CDR1 and CDR2 (germline): MNHEY, SMNVEV (reference sequence). CDR3 sequence: CASSLMRGPHEQHF. The CDR3, as DNA: TGTGCCAGCAGTTTAATGCGGGGACCCCACGAGCAGCACTTC.

The rearrangement links TRBV9 to TRBJ1-4, with D hard to call. Germline CDR1 SGDLS, CDR2 YYNGEE. Trimming took 3 bases from V and 4 from J, leaving 10 bases between them. The CDR3 loop spans 14 amino acids. The CDR3 DNA is TGTGCCAGCAGCGCCCACACCGATAATGAAAAACTGTTTTTT. Protein: CASSAHTDNEKLFF.

The chain uses TRBV20-1 and TRBJ2-4; TRBD2 matches 8 bases. This CDR3 is 16 amino acids long. V was pared by 3 bases and J by 0 bases, with 7 bases of the junction left unmatched. The germline V gene has CDR1 DFQATT and CDR2 SNEGSKA (reference sequence). CDR3 region: CSARDLAGLAKNIQYF. DNA of the CDR3: TGCAGTGCTAGGGATTTAGCGGGATTAGCCAAAAACATTCAGTACTTC.

V gene TRBV21-1 combines with J gene TRBJ2-7; the D call of TRBD2 is as the table states it, not checked on the DNA. TRBV21-1 is labeled a pseudogene. The CDR3 is 11 amino acids. CDR3 protein: CARRLAGEQYF. In DNA, the CDR3 is TGTGCCAGAAGACTAGCTGGCGAGCAGTACTTC.

The chain carries TRBV6-6 and TRBJ1-2; 7 bases map to TRBD1. V was clipped by 7 bases and J by 7 bases; unmatched bases: 9. The CDR3 totals 13 residues. CDR1 and CDR2 (germline): MNHNY, SVGAGI (reference sequence). The CDR3 loop is CASTRQGIPGYTF. CDR3 nucleotides: TGTGCCAGCACCCGACAGGGAATCCCTGGCTACACCTTC.

This clonotype showed up just a few times. The chain employs TRBV29-1 and TRBJ1-2; D is unresolved. V lost 5 bases, J lost 0 bases, and 10 bases lay in between. This CDR3 has 13 residues. Germline values: CDR1 SQVTM, CDR2 ANQGSEA. CDR3 in DNA: TGCAGCGTTCGTAGAAGGTCTAACTATGGCTACACCTTC. This codes for CSVRRRSNYGYTF. Variable domain in full (rest from reference TRBV29-1 and TRBJ1-2): SAVISQKPSRDICQRGTSLTIQCQVDSQVTMMFWYRQQPGQSLTLIATANQGSEATYESGFVIDKFPISRPNLTFSTLTVSNMSPEDSSIYLCSVRRRSNYGYTFGSGTRLTVV.

This clonotype has just a few counts. V is TRBV5-1 and J is TRBJ1-1, with TRBD1 matching 7 bases. CDR1 and CDR2 (germline): SGHRS, YFSETQ. With V trimmed by 4 bases and J by 0 bases, 3 bases remained unmatched. This CDR3 is built from 14 residues. DNA for the CDR3: TGCGCCAGCAGCCCGGACAGGATGAACACTGAAGCTTTCTTT. Residues: CASSPDRMNTEAFF.

The V gene is TRBV16, the J gene TRBJ1-4, with D possibly being TRBD1 (6 bases). V was clipped by 0 bases and J by 5 bases, with 10 bases between them. Per the germline V gene, CDR1 is KGHSY and CDR2 is FQNENV. This CDR3 contains 15 residues. Here the CDR3 reads CASSQSGQKNEKLFF. In DNA, the CDR3 is TGTGCCAGCAGCCAATCCGGACAGAAGAATGAAAAACTGTTTTTT.

The rearrangement links TRBV12-3 or TRBV12-4 to TRBJ2-3; 8 bases agree with TRBD1. The length of the CDR3 is 15 residues. Trimming removed 4 bases from V and 6 bases from J; junction bases left unmatched: 9. CDR3 sequence (DNA): TGTGCCAGCAGTTCCACCGGGACAGGCGCGGATACGCAGTATTTT. Protein sequence: CASSSTGTGADTQYF.

This sequence joins TRBV7-8 and TRBJ2-1; TRBD1 is a possible D gene (5 bases). CDR1 is SGHVS, CDR2 FQNEAQ, per germline. Deletions cut 5 bases from V and 10 bases from J, with 18 bases between. CDR3 length: 14 amino acids. The CDR3 nucleotides read TGTGCCAGCAGCCCAAAGGGGATGTCCTACGAGCAGTTCTTC. It encodes CASSPKGMSYEQFF.

This rearrangement joins TRBV2 to TRBJ2-7, with TRBD1 identical over 10 bases. J gave up 4 bases and V 7 bases, and 10 bases lay outside the gene matches. Per germline, CDR1 SNHLY and CDR2 FYNNEI. CDR3 size: 15 residues. CDR3 bases: TGTGCCAGCATGCTAAACCGGGACAGGGGATACGAGCAGTACTTC. Its translation: CASMLNRDRGYEQYF.

This rearrangement joins TRBV7-3 to TRBJ2-5; TRBD2 matches 11 bases. The CDR3 contains 16 residues. The germline CDR1 and CDR2 sequences are SGHTA and FQGTGA. V gave up 5 bases and J gave up 5 bases; unmatched junction bases: 10. The CDR3 region is CASSAKIAGGGETQYF. CDR3 DNA: TGTGCCAGCAGCGCCAAAATAGCGGGAGGGGGGGAGACCCAGTACTTC.

CDR3 residues: CASRSTGEQYF. In nucleotides, the CDR3 is TGTGCCAGCAGATCTACCGGCGAGCAGTACTTC. This rearrangement joins TRBV5-6 to TRBJ2-7; no clear D gene. The CDR3 contains 11 residues. V lost 5 bases and J 6 bases, leaving 9 bases between the germline ends. Germline CDR1 SGHDT, CDR2 YYEEEE.